This is a list of T cell receptor beta chains from one sample in a study of T cells in Graves' hyperthyroidism and ophthalmopathy. Each CDR3 protein gets one entry after TCRdb re-called the multiplex PCR reads with MiXCR. Altogether a few hundred thousand distinct CDR3 sequences are present, 15% to 19% being singletons, with the ten largest covering about 7%. The source material was blood. The receptors shown here come from a young woman with Graves' hyperthyroidism. The CDR3 runs from the conserved cysteine through the conserved F or W. Each record gives: V gene, J gene, clone size, D gene, CDR3 protein, CDR3 DNA. The D gene is left open where the match is weak. Clone size is not always given. Where it is, it says once, few, many or a class for expanded clones.

v_call: TRBV4-1; j_call: TRBJ2-7; clone_size: few; d_call: -; cdr3_aa: CASSQYWSPSYEQYF; cdr3_nt: TGCGCCAGCAGCCAGTACTGGTCCCCCTCCTACGAGCAGTACTTC
v_call: TRBV15; j_call: TRBJ1-1; clone_size: -; d_call: -; cdr3_aa: CATSRAAGETEAFF; cdr3_nt: TGTGCCACCAGCAGAGCCGCAGGGGAGACTGAAGCTTTCTTT
v_call: TRBV5-1; j_call: TRBJ1-2; clone_size: many; d_call: TRBD1; cdr3_aa: CASSLRGQGDGYTF; cdr3_nt: TGCGCCAGCAGCTTGAGGGGACAGGGGGATGGCTACACCTTC
v_call: TRBV15; j_call: TRBJ2-1; clone_size: -; d_call: TRBD2; cdr3_aa: CATSRRDLAGEGREQFF; cdr3_nt: TGTGCCACCAGCAGGAGGGACTTAGCGGGAGAAGGACGTGAGCAGTTCTTC
v_call: TRBV28; j_call: TRBJ2-5; clone_size: few; d_call: -; cdr3_aa: CASRGDGAEAQYF; cdr3_nt: TGTGCCAGCAGGGGGGACGGGGCAGAGGCCCAGTACTTC
v_call: TRBV4-3; j_call: TRBJ2-2; clone_size: -; d_call: TRBD1; cdr3_aa: CASSQGTGYTGELFF; cdr3_nt: TGCGCCAGCAGCCAAGGGACAGGGTACACCGGGGAGCTGTTTTTT
v_call: TRBV5-1; j_call: TRBJ2-4; clone_size: -; d_call: TRBD2; cdr3_aa: CASSFGLAGDNIQYF; cdr3_nt: TGCGCCAGCAGCTTTGGACTAGCGGGGGACAACATTCAGTACTTC
v_call: TRBV19; j_call: TRBJ1-1; clone_size: -; d_call: -; cdr3_aa: CASRYGGSSGTEAFF; cdr3_nt: TGTGCCAGTAGATACGGGGGATCCTCGGGCACTGAAGCTTTCTTT
v_call: TRBV10-3; j_call: TRBJ2-1; clone_size: many; d_call: TRBD2; cdr3_aa: CAIREDSGRTYNEQFF; cdr3_nt: TGTGCCATCAGGGAAGACAGCGGGAGGACCTACAATGAGCAGTTCTTC
v_call: TRBV20-1; j_call: TRBJ2-7; clone_size: many; d_call: -; cdr3_aa: CSAWPYAGYEQYF; cdr3_nt: TGCAGTGCTTGGCCCTACGCGGGGTACGAGCAGTACTTC
v_call: TRBV20-1; j_call: TRBJ1-4; clone_size: many; d_call: -; cdr3_aa: CSARDFRGGSNEKLFF; cdr3_nt: TGCAGTGCTAGAGATTTTCGGGGCGGATCTAATGAAAAACTGTTTTTT
v_call: TRBV11-2; j_call: TRBJ2-1; clone_size: many; d_call: -; cdr3_aa: CASSLGAGGSYNEQFF; cdr3_nt: TGTGCCAGCAGCTTAGGTGCGGGCGGCTCCTACAATGAGCAGTTCTTC
v_call: TRBV2; j_call: TRBJ2-7; clone_size: many; d_call: -; cdr3_aa: CASSVREGEQYF; cdr3_nt: TGTGCCAGCAGTGTCAGGGAAGGCGAGCAGTACTTC
v_call: TRBV10-1; j_call: TRBJ2-5; clone_size: few; d_call: -; cdr3_aa: CASSLDTIQETQYF; cdr3_nt: TGCGCCAGCAGTCTGGACACCATCCAAGAGACCCAGTACTTC
v_call: TRBV7-3; j_call: TRBJ1-6; clone_size: -; d_call: -; cdr3_aa: CASSSPGSSPLHF; cdr3_nt: TGTGCCAGCAGCTCCCCAGGGTCCTCACCCCTCCACTTT
v_call: TRBV7-2; j_call: TRBJ2-7; clone_size: many; d_call: TRBD1; cdr3_aa: CASSPGGSSYEQYF; cdr3_nt: TGTGCCAGCAGTCCAGGGGGATCCTCCTACGAGCAGTACTTC
v_call: TRBV5-1; j_call: TRBJ2-7; clone_size: many; d_call: TRBD1; cdr3_aa: CASSLWGQVYEQYF; cdr3_nt: TGCGCCAGCAGCTTGTGGGGACAGGTCTACGAGCAGTACTTC
v_call: TRBV19; j_call: TRBJ2-3; clone_size: many; d_call: -; cdr3_aa: CASSYDAGIGDTQYF; cdr3_nt: TGTGCCAGTAGTTACGACGCGGGAATTGGAGATACGCAGTATTTT
v_call: TRBV27; j_call: TRBJ1-1; clone_size: -; d_call: -; cdr3_aa: CAGSLIRGGTEAFF; cdr3_nt: TGTGCCGGCAGTTTAATCAGGGGTGGCACTGAAGCTTTCTTT
v_call: TRBV19; j_call: TRBJ1-5; clone_size: few; d_call: -; cdr3_aa: CASSMGRVNQPQHF; cdr3_nt: TGTGCCAGTAGTATGGGAAGGGTCAATCAGCCCCAGCATTTT
v_call: TRBV19; j_call: TRBJ2-5; clone_size: -; d_call: -; cdr3_aa: CASSIGVAQETQYF; cdr3_nt: TGTGCCAGTAGTATAGGGGTAGCCCAAGAGACCCAGTACTTC
v_call: TRBV20-1; j_call: TRBJ2-1; clone_size: few; d_call: TRBD2; cdr3_aa: CSALTSGRGRDEQFF; cdr3_nt: TGCAGTGCTCTGACTAGCGGGAGGGGACGGGATGAGCAGTTCTTC
v_call: TRBV18; j_call: TRBJ2-3; clone_size: many; d_call: -; cdr3_aa: CASSPLTDTDTQYF; cdr3_nt: TGTGCCAGCTCACCCCTTACAGACACAGATACGCAGTATTTT
v_call: TRBV7-9; j_call: TRBJ1-1; clone_size: many; d_call: -; cdr3_aa: CATMSWHTEAFF; cdr3_nt: TGTGCCACAATGTCGTGGCACACTGAAGCTTTCTTT
v_call: TRBV28; j_call: TRBJ2-7; clone_size: many; d_call: TRBD1; cdr3_aa: CASSSPVTGGEQYF; cdr3_nt: TGTGCCAGCAGTTCTCCCGTGACAGGGGGGGAGCAGTACTTC
v_call: TRBV5-5; j_call: TRBJ1-5; clone_size: many; d_call: -; cdr3_aa: CASSYNPVENQPQHF; cdr3_nt: TGTGCCAGCAGCTATAACCCCGTTGAAAATCAGCCCCAGCATTTT
v_call: TRBV5-6; j_call: TRBJ2-1; clone_size: many; d_call: -; cdr3_aa: CASSLDVAISYNEQFF; cdr3_nt: TGTGCCAGCAGCTTGGACGTAGCCATCTCCTACAATGAGCAGTTCTTC
v_call: TRBV19; j_call: TRBJ2-1; clone_size: few; d_call: -; cdr3_aa: CASSMGLNNEQFF; cdr3_nt: TGTGCCAGTAGTATGGGACTTAACAATGAGCAGTTCTTC
v_call: TRBV11-3; j_call: TRBJ2-5; clone_size: -; d_call: -; cdr3_aa: CASSFGRADQETQYF; cdr3_nt: TGTGCCAGCAGCTTCGGAAGGGCTGATCAAGAGACCCAGTACTTC
v_call: TRBV20-1; j_call: TRBJ2-1; clone_size: few; d_call: -; cdr3_aa: CSATPDPGMSLWTYNEQFF; cdr3_nt: TGCAGTGCGACACCCGATCCGGGAATGTCCTTATGGACCTACAATGAGCAGTTCTTC
v_call: TRBV19; j_call: TRBJ1-2; clone_size: -; d_call: TRBD1; cdr3_aa: CAGSTGTVNYGYTF; cdr3_nt: TGTGCCGGTAGCACCGGGACAGTCAACTATGGCTACACCTTC